Presented here are 9 T cell receptor beta chains from one specimen sequenced in a study of T cells in Graves' hyperthyroidism and ophthalmopathy. Amplification of TCR beta CDR3 regions used RNA as the template. With the HTBI primer set, the TCR CDR3 went through a first round of RT-PCR. TCRdb re-derived calls from the multiplex PCR reads in MiXCR, one entry per CDR3 protein. Of 600,000 or so distinct CDR3 sequences in the sample, roughly 14% are singletons; the top ten hold roughly an eighth. The specimen sequenced was blood. The receptor set was obtained from a woman aged 50 to 65 with Graves' ophthalmopathy.

In this sample, this clonotype turned up many times. This CDR3 is CASSYGVSGLVETQYF. The CDR3 bases are TGTGCCAGCAGTTATGGGGTTAGCGGTTTGGTGGAGACCCAGTACTTC. The chain has TRBV6-1 and TRBJ2-5, with D possibly being TRBD2 (6 bases). The CDR3 spans 16 residues. Trimming shortened V by 5 bases and J by 5 bases, and 21 bases separated the two germline ends. Germline V gene lookup returns CDR1 MNHNS and CDR2 SASEGT.

This clonotype was recorded many times. The rearrangement links TRBV6-1 to TRBJ1-1, with D unclear. Per the germline V gene, CDR1 is MNHNS and CDR2 is SASEGT. The CDR3 is made up of 13 amino acids. V was clipped by 5 bases and J by 7 bases, with 14 bases between them. The CDR3 bases are TGTGCCAGCAGTTTTCGAAGGGAAAGTGAAGCTTTCTTT. This translates into CASSFRRESEAFF.

This clonotype was seen a few times. CDR3 nucleotide sequence: TGTGCCAGCGAGGGGATAGGGACAGGGGCCTACGAGCAGTACTTC. Protein: CASEGIGTGAYEQYF. The rearrangement links TRBV2 to TRBJ2-7, with TRBD1 matching 10 bases. The trim removed 8 bases at V and 2 bases at J, leaving 9 bases unmatched. Looked up from germline, CDR1 is SNHLY and CDR2 is FYNNEI. This CDR3 is built from 15 residues. Looking up the rest from reference TRBV2 and TRBJ2-7 gives the full variable domain: EPEVTQTPSHQVTQMGQEVILRCVPISNHLYFYWYRQILGQKVEFLVSFYNNEISEKSEIFDDQFSVERPDGSNFTLKIRSTKLEDSAMYFCASEGIGTGAYEQYFGPGTRLTVT.

There are many counts of this clonotype. V is TRBV11-2 and J is TRBJ2-7; TRBD1 agrees at 7 bases. J gave up 1 base and V 1 base, and 4 bases lay outside the gene matches. CDR1 and CDR2 from the germline V gene are SGHAT and FQNNGV. The CDR3 runs 15 residues. The CDR3 DNA reads TGTGCCAGCAGCTTAGGTGCGACAGGGTCCTACGAGCAGTACTTC. Amino acid sequence: CASSLGATGSYEQYF.

This clonotype turned up a few times. This may be a read error: a much more frequent sequence differs by one nucleotide. The rearrangement joins TRBV6-2 or TRBV6-3 to TRBJ1-3; D may be TRBD1 (6 bases). The CDR3 length is 13 residues. Germline V gives CDR1 MNHEY, CDR2 SVGEGT. In nucleotides, the CDR3 is TGTGCCTCAGAGACAGGAGCCGGAAACACCGTATATTTT. Protein sequence: CASETGAGNTVYF.

The sample holds many counts of this clonotype. The chain links TRBV2 to TRBJ1-5; D remains unclear. This CDR3 spans 15 amino acids. V lost 4 bases and J lost 4, with 14 bases in between. Germline V gene data show CDR1 as SNHLY and CDR2 as FYNNEI. The CDR3 nucleotides read TGTGCCAGCAGTGTGGAAGAGGCAGTGAATCAGCCCCAGCATTTT. It encodes CASSVEEAVNQPQHF. Full variable domain (rest looked up from reference TRBV2 and TRBJ1-5): EPEVTQTPSHQVTQMGQEVILRCVPISNHLYFYWYRQILGQKVEFLVSFYNNEISEKSEIFDDQFSVERPDGSNFTLKIRSTKLEDSAMYFCASSVEEAVNQPQHFGDGTRLSIL.

This clonotype was counted many times. The V call is TRBV6-1, the J call TRBJ2-3; no clear D. The CDR3 covers 14 residues. The V end lost 6 bases, the J end lost 6 bases, and 16 bases lay between the germline ends. Germline CDR1 and CDR2: MNHNS and SASEGT. CDR3 sequence reads: CASRLTGPADTQYF. CDR3 nucleotide sequence: TGTGCCAGCAGACTGACGGGTCCGGCGGATACGCAGTATTTT.

The chain combines TRBV29-1 with TRBJ1-1, with D possibly being TRBD1 (5 bases). CDR1 SQVTM and CDR2 ANQGSEA come from the germline V gene. Trimming stripped 4 bases from V and 1 base from J, with 7 bases between. CDR3 length: 12 residues. Written as DNA, the CDR3 is TGCAGCGTTGTGGGGCGGAACACTGAAGCTTTCTTT. Protein: CSVVGRNTEAFF.

This rearrangement joins TRBV6-2 or TRBV6-3 to TRBJ2-5, with 14 bases identical to TRBD2. Germline CDR1 is MNHEY and CDR2 is SVGEGT. The CDR3 sequence is 17 residues long. The J segment lost 3 bases and the V segment lost 2 bases, leaving 5 bases of the junction unmatched. The CDR3 sequence: CASSYRGTSGSEETQYF. The CDR3 DNA sequence: TGTGCCAGCAGTTACAGGGGGACTAGCGGGAGCGAAGAGACCCAGTACTTC.